Listed here is a single TCR beta chain. Its antigen remains unidentified. The data were taken from a study of T-cell memory formation after mild COVID-19. Study-level information: Clustering of TCRs was largely donor specific.

Findings and caveats of the study: Researchers found some responding clones in pre-infection memory, a sign that cross-reactive memory joined.

From the 5' RACE reads, TCRdb called clonotypes with MiXCR, one entry per CDR3 protein. The table shows roughly 380,000 distinct CDR3 sequences, with over 25% occurring only once. V lost 8 bases and J 10 bases, leaving 17 bases between the germline ends. CDR1 ENHRY and CDR2 SYGVKD come from the germline V gene. There are 12 residues in the CDR3. The clonotype was recovered from an adult woman who had mild COVID-19 (a few samples of this study predate the infection). Cell type and time point are not known. The specimen sequenced was PBMCs or a T cell subset sorted from them (not recorded which). The chain is built from TRBV10-3 and TRBJ1-1; D gene unclear. The CDR3 coding sequence is TGTGCCATCCGAGAGGAAGCAGGTGGAGCTTTCTTT. Translating it yields CAIREEAGGAFF.